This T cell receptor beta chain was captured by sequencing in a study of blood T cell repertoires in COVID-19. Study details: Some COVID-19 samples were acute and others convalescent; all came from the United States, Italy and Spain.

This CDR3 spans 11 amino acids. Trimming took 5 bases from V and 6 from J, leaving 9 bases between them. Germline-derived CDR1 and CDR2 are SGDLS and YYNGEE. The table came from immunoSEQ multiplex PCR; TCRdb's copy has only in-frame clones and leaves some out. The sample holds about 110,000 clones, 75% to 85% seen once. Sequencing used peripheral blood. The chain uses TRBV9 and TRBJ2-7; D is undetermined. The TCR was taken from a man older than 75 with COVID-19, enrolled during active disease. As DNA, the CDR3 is TGTGCCAGCAGTCTCGGTCTCGAGCAGTACTTC. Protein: CASSLGLEQYF.